This T cell receptor (beta chain) appears in the sequencing data of a study of blood T cell repertoires in COVID-19. The method was immunoSEQ multiplex PCR; TCRdb's version includes in-frame clones alone and lacks a portion of them. The profile shows some 150,000 clones, around 88% of them singletons. Germline V gene sequence: CDR1 MNHEY, CDR2 SVGAGI. V was shortened by 10 bases and J by 7 bases, with 19 bases between the two germline ends. There are 13 residues in the CDR3. The chain uses TRBV6-5 and TRBJ1-2, with D tentatively TRBD1 (6 bases). The clonotype comes from a woman aged 50 to 60 in a cohort exposed to, infected with or recovered from COVID-19 (not recorded which). Source material: PBMCs or T cells enriched from blood (not recorded which). The CDR3 sequence: CATGGDPGAGYTF. For the CDR3, the DNA is TGTGCCACCGGGGGGGACCCGGGGGCTGGCTACACCTTC.